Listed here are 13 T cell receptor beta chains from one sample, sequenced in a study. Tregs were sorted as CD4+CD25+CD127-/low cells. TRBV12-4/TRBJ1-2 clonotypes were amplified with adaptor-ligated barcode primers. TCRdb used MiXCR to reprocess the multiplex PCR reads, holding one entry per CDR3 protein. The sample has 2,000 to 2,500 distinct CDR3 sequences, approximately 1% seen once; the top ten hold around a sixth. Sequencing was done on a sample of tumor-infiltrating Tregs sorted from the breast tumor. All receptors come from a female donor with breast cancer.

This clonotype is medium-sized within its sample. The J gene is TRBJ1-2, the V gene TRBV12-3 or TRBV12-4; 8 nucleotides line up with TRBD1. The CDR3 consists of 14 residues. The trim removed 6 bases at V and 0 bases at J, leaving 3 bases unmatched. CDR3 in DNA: TGTGCCAGCAGGGACAGGGCTCCTAACTATGGCTACACCTTC. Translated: CASRDRAPNYGYTF.

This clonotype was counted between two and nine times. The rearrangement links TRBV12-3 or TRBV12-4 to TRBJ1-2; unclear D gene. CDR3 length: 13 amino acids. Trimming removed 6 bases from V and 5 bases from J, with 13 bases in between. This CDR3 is CASSSGLLYGYTF. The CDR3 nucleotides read TGTGCCAGCAGCTCCGGGCTGTTGTATGGCTACACCTTC.

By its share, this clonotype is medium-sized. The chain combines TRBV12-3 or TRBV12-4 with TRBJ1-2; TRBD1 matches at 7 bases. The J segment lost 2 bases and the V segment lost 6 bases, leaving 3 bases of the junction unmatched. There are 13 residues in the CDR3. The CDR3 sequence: CASSQTGNYGYTF. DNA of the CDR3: TGTGCCAGCAGCCAGACAGGGAACTATGGCTACACCTTC.

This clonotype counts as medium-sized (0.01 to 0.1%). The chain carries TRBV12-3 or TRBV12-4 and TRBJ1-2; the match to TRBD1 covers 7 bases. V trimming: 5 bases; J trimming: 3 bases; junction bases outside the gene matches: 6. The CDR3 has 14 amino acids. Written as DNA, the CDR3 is TGTGCCAGCAGTGCGACAGGGCTCGACTATGGCTACACCTTC. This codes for CASSATGLDYGYTF.

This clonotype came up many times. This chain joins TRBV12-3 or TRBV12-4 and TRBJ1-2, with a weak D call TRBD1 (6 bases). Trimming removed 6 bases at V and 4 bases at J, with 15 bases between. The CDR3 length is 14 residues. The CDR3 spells CASRTTGNLYGYTF. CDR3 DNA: TGTGCCAGCAGGACCACAGGGAACCTCTATGGCTACACCTTC.

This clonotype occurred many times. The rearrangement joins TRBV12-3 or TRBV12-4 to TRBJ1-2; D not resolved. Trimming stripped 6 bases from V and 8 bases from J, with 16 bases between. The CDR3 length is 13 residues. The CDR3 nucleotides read TGTGCCAGCAGAGGCATGGGTACCTACGGCTACACCTTC. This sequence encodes CASRGMGTYGYTF.

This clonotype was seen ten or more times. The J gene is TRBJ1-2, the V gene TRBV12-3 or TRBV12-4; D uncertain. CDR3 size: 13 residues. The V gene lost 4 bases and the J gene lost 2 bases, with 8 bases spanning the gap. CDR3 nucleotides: TGTGCCAGCAGTTATGCACAGAACTATGGCTACACCTTC. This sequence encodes CASSYAQNYGYTF.

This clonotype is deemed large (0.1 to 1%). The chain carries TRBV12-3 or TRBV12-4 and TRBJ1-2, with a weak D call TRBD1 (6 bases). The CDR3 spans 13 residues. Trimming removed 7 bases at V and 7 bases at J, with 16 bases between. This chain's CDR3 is CASNSAGELGYTF. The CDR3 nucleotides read TGTGCCAGCAACTCGGCAGGGGAACTTGGCTACACCTTC.

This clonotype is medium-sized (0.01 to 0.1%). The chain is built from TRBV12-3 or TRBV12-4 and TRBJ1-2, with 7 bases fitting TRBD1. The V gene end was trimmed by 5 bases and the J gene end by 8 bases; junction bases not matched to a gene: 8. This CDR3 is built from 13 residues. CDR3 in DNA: TGTGCCAGCAGTCCCGGGACAGACTCCGGCTACACCTTC. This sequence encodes CASSPGTDSGYTF.

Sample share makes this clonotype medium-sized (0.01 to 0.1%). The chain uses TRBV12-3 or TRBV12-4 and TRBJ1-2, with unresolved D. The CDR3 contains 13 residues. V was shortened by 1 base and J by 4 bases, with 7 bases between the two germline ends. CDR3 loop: CASSLGSPYGYTF. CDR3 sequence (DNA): TGTGCCAGCAGTTTAGGAAGCCCCTATGGCTACACCTTC.

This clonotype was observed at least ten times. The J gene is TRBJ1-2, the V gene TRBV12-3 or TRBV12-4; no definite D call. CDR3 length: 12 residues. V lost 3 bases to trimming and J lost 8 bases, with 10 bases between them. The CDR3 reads CASSLGANGYTF. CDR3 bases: TGTGCCAGCAGTTTGGGTGCGAACGGCTACACCTTC.

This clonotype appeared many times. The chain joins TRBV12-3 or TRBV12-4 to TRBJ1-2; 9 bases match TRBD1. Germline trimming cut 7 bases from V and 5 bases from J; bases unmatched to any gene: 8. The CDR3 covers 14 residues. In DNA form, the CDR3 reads TGTGCCAGCACCCGGGACAGGGTCAAATATGGCTACACCTTC. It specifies CASTRDRVKYGYTF.

The CDR3 region is CASSSETSLYGYTF. CDR3 bases: TGTGCCAGCAGTAGCGAGACATCACTCTATGGCTACACCTTC. The rearrangement links TRBV12-3 or TRBV12-4 to TRBJ1-2; D not certain. V shed 5 bases and J shed 4 bases, with 14 bases lying between them. This CDR3 has 14 residues.